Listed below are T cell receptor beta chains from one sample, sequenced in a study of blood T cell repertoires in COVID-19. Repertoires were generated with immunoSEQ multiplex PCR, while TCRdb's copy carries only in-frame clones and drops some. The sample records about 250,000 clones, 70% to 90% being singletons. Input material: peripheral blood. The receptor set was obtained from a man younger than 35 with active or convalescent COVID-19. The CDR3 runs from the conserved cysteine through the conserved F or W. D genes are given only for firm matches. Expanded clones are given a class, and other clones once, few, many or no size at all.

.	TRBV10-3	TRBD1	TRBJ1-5	TGTGCCATCAGTGGGCGACAGGGAGAGGATCAGCCCCAGCATTTT	CAISGRQGEDQPQHF
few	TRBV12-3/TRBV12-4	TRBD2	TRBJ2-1	TGTGCCAGCAGGCGGACTAGCGGGGGGTTGCAGTTCTTC	CASRRTSGGLQFF
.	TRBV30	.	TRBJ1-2	TGTGCCTGGAGCCGAGACTATGGCTACACCTTC	CAWSRDYGYTF
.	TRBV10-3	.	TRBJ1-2	TGTGCCTCAAACCGGGGTGGCTATGGCTACACCTTC	CASNRGGYGYTF
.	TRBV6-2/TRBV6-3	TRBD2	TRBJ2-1	TGTGCCAGCAGTTACTCAGCGGGGGGCCGCTCCTACAATGAGCAGTTCTTC	CASSYSAGGRSYNEQFF
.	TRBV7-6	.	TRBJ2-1	TGTGCCAGCAGCTCCGGGCAGGGCACGCTCAATGAGCAGTTCTTC	CASSSGQGTLNEQFF
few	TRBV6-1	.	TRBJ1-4	TGTGCCAGCAGTGAAACGGAGGCTGAAAAACTGTTTTTT	CASSETEAEKLFF
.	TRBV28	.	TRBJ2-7	TGTGCCAGCAGTGGCGGGACAGCAGTCTACGAGCAGTACTTC	CASSGGTAVYEQYF
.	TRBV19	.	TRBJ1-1	TGTGCCAGCCGGACAAACACTATGAACACTGAAGCTTTCTTT	CASRTNTMNTEAFF
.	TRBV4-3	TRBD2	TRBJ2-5	TGCGCCAGCAGCCAATTCGACCGGGGGGGAGAGACCCAGTACTTC	CASSQFDRGGETQYF
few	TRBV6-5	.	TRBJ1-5	TGTGCCAGCAGTTACATCCAGGGGCATAGCAATCAGCCCCAGCATTTT	CASSYIQGHSNQPQHF
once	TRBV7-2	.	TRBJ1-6	TGTGCCAGCAACGTGGGGCCTAGCTCCTATAATTCACCCCTCCACTTT	CASNVGPSSYNSPLHF
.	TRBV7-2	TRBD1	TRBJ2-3	TGTGCCAGCAGAAGGGGACAGGCAGCAGATACGCAGTATTTT	CASRRGQAADTQYF
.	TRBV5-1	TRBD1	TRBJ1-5	TGCGCCAGCAGCTTGGTTTCCGTCCGGGACAGTCCCAATCAGCCCCAGCATTTT	CASSLVSVRDSPNQPQHF
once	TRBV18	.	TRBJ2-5	TGTGCCAGCTCACCCGTACAGGCAGAGACCCAGTACTTC	CASSPVQAETQYF
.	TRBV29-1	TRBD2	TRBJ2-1	TGCAGCCTTGACGGGGCGGGAGGGCCCTCGGATGAGCAGTTCTTC	CSLDGAGGPSDEQFF
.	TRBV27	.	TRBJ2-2	TGTGCCAGCAGTTTATTAGCTGGCGGGATATCTTCCGGGGAGCTGTTTTTT	CASSLLAGGISSGELFF
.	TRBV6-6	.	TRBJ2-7	TGTGCCAGCAGTTACCCACGAGCAATCGAGCAGTACTTC	CASSYPRAIEQYF
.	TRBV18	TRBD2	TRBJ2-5	TGTGCCAGCTCACCACTGCTAGCGGGGCAAGAGACCCAGTACTTC	CASSPLLAGQETQYF
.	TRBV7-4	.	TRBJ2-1	TGTGCCAGCAGCGATCTAGCGAAGTACAATGAGCAGTTCTTC	CASSDLAKYNEQFF
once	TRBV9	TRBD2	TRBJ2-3	TGTGCCAGCAGCGTTGGGACTAGCGGTCCAGATACGCAGTATTTT	CASSVGTSGPDTQYF
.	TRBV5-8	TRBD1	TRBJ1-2	TGTGCCAGCAGCGAGGGACAGGGGGCGGTGAGCTACACCTTC	CASSEGQGAVSYTF
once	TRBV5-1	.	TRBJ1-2	TGCGCCAGCAGCAGGGAGGACAACTATGGCTACACCTTC	CASSREDNYGYTF
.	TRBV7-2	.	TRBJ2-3	TGTGCCAGCACCAAGGCCGCGGGGACTACAGATACGCAGTATTTT	CASTKAAGTTDTQYF
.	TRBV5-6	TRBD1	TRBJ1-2	TGTGCCAGCAGCACCGACAGGGGGGACTATGGCTACACCTTC	CASSTDRGDYGYTF
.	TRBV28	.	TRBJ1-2	TGTGCCAGCAGTTTATTCTTGCAGGGGCTATCCGGCTACACCTTC	CASSLFLQGLSGYTF
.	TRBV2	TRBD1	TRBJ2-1	TGTGCCAGCAGGGACAGGGTTACCTACAATGAGCAGTTCTTC	CASRDRVTYNEQFF
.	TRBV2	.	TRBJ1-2	TGTGCCAGCAGTGAACTTGGCTACACCTTC	CASSELGYTF
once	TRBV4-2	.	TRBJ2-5	TGTGCCAGCAGCCAAAGCCCCGCCCAGGGGCGATTGGTGGGGGAGACCCAGTACTTC	CASSQSPAQGRLVGETQYF
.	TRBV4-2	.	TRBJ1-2	TGTGCCAGCAGCCAAGACCCCATCGAGGAAATCCATGGCTACACCTTC	CASSQDPIEEIHGYTF
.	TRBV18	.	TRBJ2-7	TGTGCCAGCTCACCAAAACAGGGATACGAGCAGTACTTC	CASSPKQGYEQYF
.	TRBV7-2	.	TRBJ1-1	TGTGCCAGCAGCTTAGATACAGGGACGCAAGCTTTCTTT	CASSLDTGTQAFF
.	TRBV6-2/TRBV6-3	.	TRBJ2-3	TGTGCCAGCAGTGAGGGAGATACGCAGTATTTT	CASSEGDTQYF
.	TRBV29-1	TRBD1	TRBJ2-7	TGCAGCGCTAGACAGGGGGCTCTTTACGAGCAGTACTTC	CSARQGALYEQYF
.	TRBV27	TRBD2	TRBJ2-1	TGTGCCAGCAGTTGGCCTACCCCAACTAGCGGGAGGGCTGTGGCTGAGCAGTTCTTC	CASSWPTPTSGRAVAEQFF
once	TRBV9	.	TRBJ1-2	TGTGCCAGCAGCGTAGTTGCCCAAGGAGGGTATGGCTACACCTTC	CASSVVAQGGYGYTF
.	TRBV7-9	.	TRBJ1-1	TGTGCCAGCAGCCTGTCCCGGACTGAAGCTTTCTTT	CASSLSRTEAFF